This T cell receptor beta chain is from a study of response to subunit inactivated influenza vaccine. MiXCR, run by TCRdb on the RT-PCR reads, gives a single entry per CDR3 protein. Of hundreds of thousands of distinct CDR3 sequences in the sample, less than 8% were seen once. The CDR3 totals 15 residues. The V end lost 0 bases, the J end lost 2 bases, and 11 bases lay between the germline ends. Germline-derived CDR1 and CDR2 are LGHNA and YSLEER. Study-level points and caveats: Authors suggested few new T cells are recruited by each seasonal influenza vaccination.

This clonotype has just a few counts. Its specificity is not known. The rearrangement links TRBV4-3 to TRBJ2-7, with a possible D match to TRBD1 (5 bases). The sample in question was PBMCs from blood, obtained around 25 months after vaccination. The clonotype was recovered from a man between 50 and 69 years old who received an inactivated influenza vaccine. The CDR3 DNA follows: TGCGCCAGCAGCCAAGATTTTTTGACAGCCTACGAGCAGTACTTC. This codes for CASSQDFLTAYEQYF.